This TCR beta chain stems from a study of cytomegalovirus exposure and HLA in healthy donors. A remark on this clone: Its cognate antigen is unknown.

PCR amplification relied on 60 Vbeta primers (plus 13 Jbeta primers). Clones were read by immunoSEQ multiplex PCR, and TCRdb kept only the in-frame ones, dropping some. The table has fewer than 250,000 clones, about 90% seen once. The CDR3 is made up of 16 amino acids. J gave up 4 bases and V 5 bases, and 14 bases lay outside the gene matches. CDR1 and CDR2 from the germline V gene are MNHEY and SMNVEV (reference sequence). Study results and limitations: V- and J-gene trimming of TCR beta was linked (in a later analysis) to a missense DCLRE1C variant. A few of the chains that were CMV-associated were confirmed in vitro to be specific for CMV antigens.

The receptor's source is a man younger than 45 in good health and CMV-seronegative. The chain combines TRBV27 with TRBJ2-7; 7 bases align to TRBD1. What was sequenced was PBMCs. In DNA form, the CDR3 reads TGTGCCAGCAGTATTTTAGGGGGCAGGAAAGATTACGAGCAGTACTTC. Protein: CASSILGGRKDYEQYF.